The subject of this entry is one TCR beta chain. Stated treatment: preoperative locoregional IRX-2 cytokine immunotherapy. Samples came from a phase Ib trial of preoperative locoregional IRX-2 cytokine immunotherapy. This entry is derived from a study of preoperative IRX-2 immunotherapy in early breast cancer. V shed 0 bases and J 6 bases; nucleotides not matched to a gene: 4. Looked up from germline, CDR1 is SGHRS and CDR2 is YFSETQ. The CDR3 runs 15 residues. Here immunoSEQ multiplex PCR was the method, and the copy in TCRdb shows in-frame clones only, minus some. The data contain approximately 26,000 clones, around 79% of them singletons.

The sequenced sample was lymph node tissue, obtained after IRX-2 immunotherapy. This sequence was found in a human donor with breast cancer. The V gene is TRBV5-1, the J gene TRBJ2-2; the match to TRBD1 covers 8 bases. CDR3 sequence: CASSLEQGGAGELFF. The CDR3 coding sequence is TGCGCCAGCAGCTTGGAACAGGGGGGTGCCGGGGAGCTGTTTTTT.